Below, 19 T cell receptor beta chains from the same sample are listed, as sequenced in a study of blood T cell repertoires in COVID-19. Method: immunoSEQ multiplex PCR; TCRdb's copy keeps in-frame clones and lacks some. Found here are a few hundred thousand clones, about four fifths of them singletons; the top ten hold about 3.4%. Sequenced material: peripheral blood. All receptors derive from a young woman with acute or convalescent COVID-19.

The V and J genes are TRBV6-6 and TRBJ2-7, with a tentative D call TRBD1 (6 bases). The CDR3 spans 16 residues. V was cut by 7 bases and J by 0 bases, with 19 bases left in between. In germline, CDR1 is MNHNY, CDR2 SVGAGI (reference sequence). CDR3 bases: TGTGCCAGCAACAACCAGGGGTTAGGGAGCTCCTACGAGCAGTACTTC. Its translation is CASNNQGLGSSYEQYF.

The CDR3 nucleotides are TGCGCCAGCAGCCCCCCGGACAGGGGGTTTTACGAGCAGTACTTC. It is translated as CASSPPDRGFYEQYF. The rearrangement uses TRBV5-1 and TRBJ2-7; 10 nucleotides align to TRBD1. Germline V lookup: CDR1 SGHRS, CDR2 YFSETQ. The CDR3 extends over 15 amino acids. Trimming took 4 bases from V and 4 from J; bases not matched to a gene: 8.

This sequence joins TRBV7-9 and TRBJ2-3, with D perhaps matching TRBD1 (6 bases). This CDR3 spans 15 amino acids. Trimming shortened V by 4 bases and J by 4 bases, and 15 bases separated the two germline ends. The germline V gene encodes CDR1 SEHNR and CDR2 FQNEAQ (reference sequence). The CDR3 sequence is CASSSWGRMADTQYF. DNA for the CDR3: TGTGCCAGCAGCTCATGGGGGCGTATGGCAGATACGCAGTATTTT. Based on the CDR3 plus reference TRBV7-9 and TRBJ2-3, the full variable domain is DTGVSQNPRHKITKRGQNVTFRCDPISEHNRLYWYRQTLGQGPEFLTYFQNEAQLEKSRLLSDRFSAERPKGSFSTLEIQRTEQGDSAMYLCASSSWGRMADTQYFGPGTRLTVL.

The chain has TRBV9 and TRBJ2-5; 7 positions agree with TRBD2. The CDR3 contains 15 residues. Losses at the gene ends were 0 bases for V and 2 bases for J; bases not matched to a gene: 4. CDR1 and CDR2 from the germline V gene are SGDLS and YYNGEE. CDR3 protein: CASSVGAGQQETQYF. The CDR3 DNA reads as TGTGCCAGCAGCGTAGGAGCGGGGCAACAAGAGACCCAGTACTTC.

This chain joins TRBV5-3 and TRBJ2-1, with 8 bases identical to TRBD2. TRBV5-3 is filed as an ORF, its function uncertain. The CDR3 runs to 16 residues. V trimming: 1 base; J trimming: 9 bases; junction bases outside the gene matches: 12. The CDR3 DNA sequence: TGTGCCAGAAGCTTGAACGGGACTAGGGTCTTTGGTGAGCAGTTCTTC. This translates into CARSLNGTRVFGEQFF.

The gene calls are TRBV4-1 and TRBJ1-5; 8 bases fit TRBD1. Germline V gene lookup returns CDR1 MGHRA and CDR2 YSYEKL. This CDR3 is built from 15 residues. The V gene end was trimmed by 3 bases and the J gene end by 3 bases; junction bases not matched to a gene: 4. The DNA for the CDR3 is TGCGCCAGCAGCCACGGGACAGGAATCAATCAGCCCCAGCATTTT. Translating it yields CASSHGTGINQPQHF.

The chain recombines TRBV13 with TRBJ2-7; 7 nucleotides match TRBD1. This CDR3 comprises 17 residues. With V trimmed by 2 bases and J by 5 bases, 15 bases remained unmatched. CDR1 and CDR2 from the germline V gene are PRHDT and FYEKMQ (reference sequence). The DNA of the CDR3 is TGTGCCAGCAGCTTATATAGTGGGGGACAGAAAAGAAACGAGCAGTACTTC. Encoded protein: CASSLYSGGQKRNEQYF.

This chain links TRBV11-2 with TRBJ2-1; possibly TRBD2 for D (5 bases). Germline lookup yields CDR1 SGHAT and CDR2 FQNNGV. This CDR3 is built from 16 residues. V was pared by 1 base and J by 6 bases, with 16 bases between. CDR3 coding DNA: TGTGCCAGCAGCTTAGGTCTCCTAGCCATGGGCAATGAGCAGTTCTTC. It codes for CASSLGLLAMGNEQFF.

V usage is TRBV5-1 and J usage is TRBJ1-2; TRBD1 matches at 9 bases. The CDR3 covers 15 residues. V dropped 0 bases and J dropped 7; count of bases not matched to a gene: 7. In germline, CDR1 is SGHRS, CDR2 YFSETQ. This chain's CDR3 is CASSLVLDRGSGYTF. CDR3 nucleotides: TGCGCCAGCAGCTTGGTTTTGGACAGGGGAAGTGGCTACACCTTC.

The J gene is TRBJ2-3, the V gene TRBV28; possibly TRBD1 for D (6 bases). The V gene lost 0 bases and the J gene lost 0 bases, with 22 bases spanning the gap. This CDR3 comprises 20 residues. From germline, CDR1 is MDHEN and CDR2 SYDVKM. The CDR3 loop reads CASSLWGDMHTSFSTDTQYF. The CDR3 DNA follows: TGTGCCAGCAGTTTATGGGGGGACATGCATACATCGTTTAGCACAGATACGCAGTATTTT.

V usage is TRBV27 and J usage is TRBJ2-7; 9 bases map to TRBD2. The CDR3 covers 14 residues. J lost 5 bases, V lost 4 bases, and 6 bases had no gene match. Germline V gene sequence: CDR1 MNHEY, CDR2 SMNVEV (reference sequence). CDR3 in DNA: TGTGCCAGCAGTTGGGGGACTAGCCCCAACGAGCAGTACTTC. Translating it yields CASSWGTSPNEQYF.

This chain links TRBV5-1 with TRBJ2-1; 7 bases are shared with TRBD2. V shed 0 bases and J 3 bases; nucleotides not matched to a gene: 3. The length of the CDR3 is 15 residues. Germline V gives CDR1 SGHRS, CDR2 YFSETQ. This CDR3 reads CASSLGLADYNEQFF. The CDR3 nucleotides are TGCGCCAGCAGCTTGGGACTAGCAGACTACAATGAGCAGTTCTTC.

The chain links TRBV4-2 to TRBJ1-1, with 7 nucleotides matching TRBD1. CDR1 and CDR2 (germline): LGHNA, YNFKEQ. The CDR3 is made up of 15 amino acids. Trimming removed 0 bases from V and 10 bases from J; junction bases left unmatched: 11. As DNA, the CDR3 is TGTGCCAGCAGCCAAGAACAGGGGCGGGTAGTAGGAGCTTTCTTT. It translates to CASSQEQGRVVGAFF.

The chain uses TRBV18 and TRBJ1-1, with D unresolved. With 6 bases removed from V and 3 bases from J, the gap between germline ends came to 5 bases. The CDR3 length is 11 residues. Germline V gives CDR1 KGHSH, CDR2 LQKENI. CDR3: CASSRDTEAFF. CDR3 nucleotides: TGTGCCAGCTCCCGGGACACTGAAGCTTTCTTT.

The chain recombines TRBV30 with TRBJ2-7, with D unresolved. Trimming left V 4 bases short and J 1 base short, with 11 bases between. This CDR3 has 13 residues. Germline V gene data show CDR1 as GTSNPN and CDR2 as SVGIG (reference sequence). The CDR3 DNA reads TGTGCCTGGACCCCGGCGGTTTCCTACGAGCAGTACTTC. Translating gives CAWTPAVSYEQYF.

The chain combines TRBV11-2 with TRBJ2-7; 7 nucleotides agree with TRBD2. There are 14 residues in the CDR3. Germline V lookup: CDR1 SGHAT, CDR2 FQNNGV. V lost 1 base, J lost 2 bases, and 2 bases stayed unmatched. The CDR3 DNA follows: TGTGCCAGCAGCTTAGGACTAGCCACCTACGAGCAGTACTTC. Protein: CASSLGLATYEQYF.

J is TRBJ2-6 and V is TRBV19, with D possibly being TRBD1 (5 bases). This CDR3 comprises 14 residues. CDR1 is LNHDA and CDR2 is SQIVND in the germline V gene (reference sequence). The V and J ends lost 6 bases and 4 bases respectively, with 10 bases between them. CDR3 nucleotide sequence: TGTGCCAGTAGCGCAGGGTTAGGGGCCAACGTCCTGACTTTC. Translated, it gives CASSAGLGANVLTF.

The CDR3 region has the DNA TGTGCCAGCAGCGTAGGTTCCGGGGTAAGCGGGGAGCTGTTTTTT. Its protein is CASSVGSGVSGELFF. This chain connects TRBV9 to TRBJ2-2; a possible D gene is TRBD2 (5 bases). CDR3 length: 15 amino acids. Trimming cost V 0 bases and J 7 bases, with 13 bases left between them. Germline V gene data show CDR1 as SGDLS and CDR2 as YYNGEE.

This clone has a handful of counts. The chain combines TRBV21-1 with TRBJ1-1. TRBV21-1 is a documented pseudogene. This CDR3 contains 18 residues. CDR3 protein: CASSKAIFGGGGLTEAFF. Written as DNA, the CDR3 is TGTGCCAGCAGCAAAGCGATCTTCGGGGGGGGCGGTTTGACTGAAGCTTTCTTT.